This entry lists 27 T cell receptor beta chains sequenced from one sample in a study of blood T cell repertoires in COVID-19. Data came from immunoSEQ multiplex PCR; TCRdb stores just in-frame clones and leaves some out. The table includes almost 300,000 clones, roughly 86% detected once. Sequencing input: peripheral blood. The receptors derive from a woman between 25 and 40 years old with COVID-19, enrolled during active disease.

This chain uses TRBV29-1 with TRBJ2-5; 7 bases match TRBD2. The J segment lost 6 bases and the V segment lost 7 bases, leaving 11 bases of the junction unmatched. The CDR3 sequence is 13 residues long. CDR1 SQVTM and CDR2 ANQGSEA come from the germline V gene. The CDR3 coding sequence is TGCAGCGCCGTTCCCGCGGGGGTGAAGACCCAGTACTTC. Protein sequence: CSAVPAGVKTQYF.

The chain has TRBV9 and TRBJ2-2; TRBD2 matches at 7 bases. CDR1 is SGDLS, CDR2 YYNGEE, per germline. CDR3 length: 14 residues. V dropped 0 bases and J dropped 6; count of bases not matched to a gene: 2. CDR3 loop: CASSVDLAAGELFF. CDR3 bases: TGTGCCAGCAGCGTAGACCTAGCGGCCGGGGAGCTGTTTTTT. Full variable domain (outside the CDR3, taken from reference TRBV9 and TRBJ2-2): DSGVTQTPKHLITATGQRVTLRCSPRSGDLSVYWYQQSLDQGLQFLIQYYNGEERAKGNILERFSAQQFPDLHSELNLSSLELGDSALYFCASSVDLAAGELFFGEGSRLTVL.

This clone was counted a few times. V gene TRBV30 combines with J gene TRBJ2-2, with 10 positions matching TRBD1. Trimming took 2 bases from V and 6 from J; bases not matched to a gene: 6. This CDR3 comprises 15 residues. CDR1 and CDR2 from the germline V gene are GTSNPN and SVGIG (reference sequence). The chain's CDR3 is CAWSSGTGASGELFF. The CDR3 DNA sequence: TGTGCCTGGAGTTCCGGGACAGGGGCCTCCGGGGAGCTGTTTTTT.

The rearrangement joins TRBV19 to TRBJ2-1; 10 positions match TRBD2. Germline V gene data show CDR1 as LNHDA and CDR2 as SQIVND (reference sequence). The CDR3 covers 15 residues. The V gene end was trimmed by 5 bases and the J gene end by 6 bases; junction bases not matched to a gene: 7. CDR3 protein: CASSQGTSVSNEQFF. CDR3 DNA sequence: TGTGCCAGTAGTCAAGGGACTAGCGTAAGCAATGAGCAGTTCTTC.

This chain connects TRBV5-6 to TRBJ2-3; D is ambiguous. The CDR3 length is 12 residues. Germline values: CDR1 SGHDT, CDR2 YYEEEE. V was pared by 4 bases and J by 2 bases, with 5 bases between. The CDR3 sequence: CASSVNTDTQYF. CDR3 DNA sequence: TGTGCCAGCAGCGTTAACACAGATACGCAGTATTTT.

The CDR3 sequence is CASSRTSHEQYF. The CDR3 nucleotides read TGTGCCAGCAGTCGGACATCCCACGAGCAGTACTTC. This chain links TRBV28 with TRBJ2-7; D possibly corresponds to TRBD1 (5 bases). Germline CDR1 MDHEN, CDR2 SYDVKM. The length of the CDR3 is 12 residues. V was trimmed by 5 bases and J by 5 bases, leaving 10 bases between them.

This chain connects TRBV19 to TRBJ1-1; tentative D call: TRBD1 (6 bases). The length of the CDR3 is 14 residues. The V gene lost 3 bases and the J gene lost 4 bases, with 12 bases spanning the gap. The germline V gene has CDR1 LNHDA and CDR2 SQIVND (reference sequence). The CDR3 DNA follows: TGTGCCAGTAGTATGGGAGGGGGGATCACTGAAGCTTTCTTT. Protein: CASSMGGGITEAFF.

CDR3 sequence (DNA): TGTGCCAGCAGCCCGGATGATAGCTATGGAATGAACACTGAAGCTTTCTTT. Translation: CASSPDDSYGMNTEAFF. This chain joins TRBV11-2 and TRBJ1-1; D is uncertain. The V and J ends lost 5 bases and 0 bases respectively, with 19 bases between them. The CDR3 spans 17 residues. The germline gives CDR1 SGHAT, CDR2 FQNNGV. The entire variable domain, with the rest obtained from reference TRBV11-2 and TRBJ1-1, is as follows: EAGVAQSPRYKIIEKRQSVAFWCNPISGHATLYWYQQILGQGPKLLIQFQNNGVVDDSQLPKDRFSAERLKGVDSTLKIQPAKLEDSAVYLCASSPDDSYGMNTEAFFGQGTRLTVV.

The gene calls are TRBV28 and TRBJ1-6; 7 bases are shared with TRBD1. With V trimmed by 10 bases and J by 7 bases, 22 bases remained unmatched. The CDR3 has 18 residues. Germline assignment: CDR1 MDHEN and CDR2 SYDVKM. The CDR3 loop is CATQTTQPGQSLNSPLHF. The DNA for the CDR3 is TGTGCCACCCAAACTACTCAACCGGGACAGTCATTAAATTCACCCCTCCACTTT.

V is TRBV5-1 and J is TRBJ2-1; TRBD1 might be the D (6 bases). The CDR3 has 12 residues. Trimming pared 4 bases from V and 10 bases from J, leaving 12 bases between. In germline, CDR1 is SGHRS, CDR2 YFSETQ. The CDR3, as DNA: TGCGCCAGCAGCCTAACCGGGACAGAGCAGTTCTTC. It encodes CASSLTGTEQFF.

The chain links TRBV25-1 to TRBJ1-2, with 8 bases lining up with TRBD1. From germline, CDR1 is MGHDK and CDR2 SYGVNS. Trimming at V came to 1 base and at J to 6 bases, leaving 16 bases not matched to a gene. The CDR3 consists of 18 residues. The CDR3 DNA reads TGTGCCAGCAGTGAATCGCGTGGTCGGGCAGGGGGCATTCATGGCTACACCTTC. Amino acids: CASSESRGRAGGIHGYTF.

The chain is built from TRBV7-2 and TRBJ2-7, with a weak D call TRBD2 (7 bases). V dropped 5 bases and J dropped 2 bases, with 19 bases sitting between them. The CDR3 loop spans 16 amino acids. Germline-derived CDR1 and CDR2 are SGHTA and FQGNSA. CDR3 protein: CASSALLAGATYEQYF. CDR3 nucleotides: TGTGCCAGCAGCGCCCTGCTCGCGGGGGCCACCTACGAGCAGTACTTC.

The chain combines TRBV5-1 with TRBJ1-6; D might be TRBD1 (6 bases). The CDR3 covers 14 residues. CDR1 and CDR2 (germline): SGHRS, YFSETQ. Trimming shortened V by 0 bases and J by 8 bases, and 9 bases separated the two germline ends. CDR3 nucleotide sequence: TGCGCCAGCAGCTTGGGGACAGTAGATTCACCCCTCCACTTT. It codes for CASSLGTVDSPLHF. Combining the CDR3 with reference TRBV5-1 and TRBJ1-6 gives the whole variable domain KAGVTQTPRYLIKTRGQQVTLSCSPISGHRSVSWYQQTPGQGLQFLFEYFSETQRNKGNFPGRFSGRQFSNSRSEMNVSTLELGDSALYLCASSLGTVDSPLHFGNGTRLTVT.

The rearrangement uses TRBV7-9 and TRBJ1-6; no clear D gene. CDR3 length equals 15 residues. Trimming took 8 bases from V and 4 from J, leaving 15 bases between them. Germline-derived CDR1 and CDR2 are SEHNR and FQNEAQ (reference sequence). The CDR3 nucleotides are TGTGCCAGCTCCCCCGGGGTGCAATATAATTCACCCCTCCACTTT. Translated, it gives CASSPGVQYNSPLHF.

This chain links TRBV10-2 with TRBJ1-1; D remains unclear. Trimming stripped 2 bases from V and 0 bases from J, with 10 bases between. The CDR3 covers 15 residues. CDR1 and CDR2 from the germline V gene are WSHSY and SAAADI. In DNA, the CDR3 is TGCGCCAGCAGTGAGAGGCAGACTTTGAACACTGAAGCTTTCTTT. It is translated as CASSERQTLNTEAFF.

J is TRBJ1-2 and V is TRBV30; D is unresolved. The length of the CDR3 is 13 residues. Germline assignment: CDR1 GTSNPN and CDR2 SVGIG (reference sequence). Trimming pared 2 bases from V and 2 bases from J, leaving 9 bases between. The chain's CDR3 is CAWSPGSNYGYTF. CDR3 DNA: TGTGCCTGGAGTCCCGGGAGCAACTATGGCTACACCTTC.

The chain has TRBV10-3 and TRBJ1-3; the match to TRBD1 covers 8 bases. Per the germline V gene, CDR1 is ENHRY and CDR2 is SYGVKD. The V segment lost 8 bases and the J segment 0 bases; nucleotides outside the gene matches: 3. The CDR3 covers 14 residues. The DNA of the CDR3 is TGTGCCATCCGGGACAGGAACTCTGGAAACACCATATATTTT. Translation gives CAIRDRNSGNTIYF.

The chain recombines TRBV10-2 with TRBJ2-1; 9 nucleotides agree with TRBD1. V dropped 5 bases and J dropped 1; count of bases not matched to a gene: 6. This CDR3 is built from 16 residues. Looked up from germline, CDR1 is WSHSY and CDR2 is SAAADI. CDR3 residues: CASSLLTGGSYNEQFF. CDR3 DNA sequence: TGCGCCAGCAGTTTACTGACAGGGGGATCCTACAATGAGCAGTTCTTC.

J is TRBJ2-3 and V is TRBV15, with 8 nucleotides matching TRBD2. V dropped 3 bases and J dropped 7; count of bases not matched to a gene: 15. Germline CDR1 reads LNHNV; CDR2 reads YYDKDF (reference sequence). This CDR3 has 17 amino acids. The CDR3 DNA follows: TGTGCCACCAGCAGGGTGTTTGCGGGGGGCTCTAGGTATACGCAGTATTTT. Protein sequence: CATSRVFAGGSRYTQYF.

The rearrangement joins TRBV29-1 to TRBJ2-3, with 7 bases aligning to TRBD2. The germline V gene encodes CDR1 SQVTM and CDR2 ANQGSEA. CDR3 length equals 14 residues. Germline trimming cut 4 bases from V and 6 bases from J; bases unmatched to any gene: 10. CDR3 nucleotide sequence: TGCAGCGTTGTTGCACTAGCCGGGGGGGATACGCAGTATTTT. Protein product: CSVVALAGGDTQYF.

CDR3 in DNA: TGTGCCAGCAGTTTCATGAGTCAGCCCCAGCATTTT. Protein: CASSFMSQPQHF. The chain is built from TRBV28 and TRBJ1-5; D not resolved. This CDR3 has 12 amino acids. Per the germline V gene, CDR1 is MDHEN and CDR2 is SYDVKM. Trimming took 3 bases from V and 6 from J, leaving 6 bases between them.

The gene calls are TRBV24-1 and TRBJ2-1, with D perhaps matching TRBD1 (6 bases). CDR1 and CDR2 from the germline V gene are KGHDR and SFDVKD. CDR3 length: 17 residues. With 3 bases removed from V and 5 bases from J, the gap between germline ends came to 19 bases. The CDR3 loop reads CATSDSRGLAYNNEQFF. The CDR3 nucleotides are TGTGCCACCAGTGATAGCAGGGGTCTCGCTTACAACAATGAGCAGTTCTTC.

This chain connects TRBV5-1 to TRBJ2-5, with TRBD2 matching over 11 bases. Per the germline V gene, CDR1 is SGHRS and CDR2 is YFSETQ. The V segment lost 4 bases and the J segment 4 bases; nucleotides outside the gene matches: 9. The CDR3 loop spans 16 amino acids. DNA of the CDR3: TGCGCCAGCAGCCCAGGTAGCGGGGGGGCCACAGAGACCCAGTACTTC. The encoded protein is CASSPGSGGATETQYF.

The chain has TRBV5-1 and TRBJ1-1, with D perhaps matching TRBD1 (5 bases). CDR1 SGHRS and CDR2 YFSETQ come from the germline V gene. CDR3 length: 15 residues. The ends were cut back, 0 bases at V and 4 bases at J, with 13 bases in the middle. CDR3 sequence reads: CASSLESPGGTEAFF. CDR3 DNA sequence: TGCGCCAGCAGCTTGGAGTCGCCGGGGGGCACTGAAGCTTTCTTT. The variable domain in full, completed from reference TRBV5-1 and TRBJ1-1, reads KAGVTQTPRYLIKTRGQQVTLSCSPISGHRSVSWYQQTPGQGLQFLFEYFSETQRNKGNFPGRFSGRQFSNSRSEMNVSTLELGDSALYLCASSLESPGGTEAFFGQGTRLTVV.

This rearrangement joins TRBV18 to TRBJ1-5; D is ambiguous. Looked up from germline, CDR1 is KGHSH and CDR2 is LQKENI. The CDR3 is 14 amino acids. Trimming took 3 bases from V and 3 from J, leaving 9 bases between them. CDR3 coding DNA: TGTGCCAGCTCACCCCCCCGGGACAATCAGCCCCAGCATTTT. It encodes CASSPPRDNQPQHF.

V and J are TRBV5-1 and TRBJ2-7; no clear D gene. Per the germline V gene, CDR1 is SGHRS and CDR2 is YFSETQ. This CDR3 spans 16 amino acids. V lost 0 bases and J lost 1, with 14 bases in between. CDR3 sequence (DNA): TGCGCCAGCAGCTTGGTGGGCCAACCCCGATCCTACGAGCAGTACTTC. This codes for CASSLVGQPRSYEQYF.

The chain links TRBV13 to TRBJ2-3; perhaps TRBD2 as D (6 bases). The CDR3 consists of 15 residues. Deletions cut 4 bases from V and 6 bases from J, with 17 bases between. Germline CDR1 PRHDT, CDR2 FYEKMQ (reference sequence). CDR3: CASSSGLIAVDTQYF. The CDR3 coding sequence is TGTGCCAGCAGCTCGGGACTCATAGCCGTCGATACGCAGTATTTT.